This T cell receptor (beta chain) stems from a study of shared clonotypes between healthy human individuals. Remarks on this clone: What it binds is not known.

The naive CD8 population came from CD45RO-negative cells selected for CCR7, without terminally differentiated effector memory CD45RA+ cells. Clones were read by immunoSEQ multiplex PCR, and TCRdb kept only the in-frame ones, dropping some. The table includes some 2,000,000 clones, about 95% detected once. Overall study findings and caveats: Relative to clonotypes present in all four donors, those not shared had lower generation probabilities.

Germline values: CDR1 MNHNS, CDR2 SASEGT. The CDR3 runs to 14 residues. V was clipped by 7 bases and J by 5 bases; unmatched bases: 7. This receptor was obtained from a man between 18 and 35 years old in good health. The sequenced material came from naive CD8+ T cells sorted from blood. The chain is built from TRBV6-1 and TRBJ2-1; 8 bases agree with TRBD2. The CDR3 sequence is CASNGAGANNEQFF. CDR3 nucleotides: TGTGCCAGCAATGGAGCGGGGGCTAACAATGAGCAGTTCTTC.